These 5 T cell receptor beta chains were sequenced from one sample in a study of blood T cell repertoires in COVID-19. Produced via immunoSEQ multiplex PCR; TCRdb's table is partial and in-frame only. Of approximately 670,000 clones listed, around 89% are singletons. The sequenced material came from peripheral blood. Receptors were obtained from a woman under 30 with acute or convalescent COVID-19.

The chain joins TRBV28 to TRBJ1-2; D is possibly TRBD1 (6 bases). Germline CDR1 reads MDHEN; CDR2 reads SYDVKM. The ends were cut back, 3 bases at V and 2 bases at J, with 13 bases in the middle. The CDR3 totals 15 residues. CDR3 in DNA: TGTGCCAGCAGTTTGGTAAGGCAGGGGAACTATGGCTACACCTTC. It codes for CASSLVRQGNYGYTF.

The chain links TRBV6-4 to TRBJ2-1, with 9 bases lining up with TRBD1. The V segment lost 10 bases and the J segment 9 bases; nucleotides outside the gene matches: 10. Germline V gene data show CDR1 as MRHNA and CDR2 as SNTAGT. This CDR3 has 13 residues. In DNA form, the CDR3 reads TGTGCCACCCGGGACAGGGAGGGTGGTGAGCAGTTCTTC. It translates to CATRDREGGEQFF.

This clone has just a few counts. The V gene is TRBV25-1, the J gene TRBJ1-2; TRBD1 matches at 9 bases. Per the germline V gene, CDR1 is MGHDK and CDR2 is SYGVNS. This CDR3 region has 17 residues. J lost 3 bases, V lost 1 base, and 9 bases had no gene match. The CDR3 coding sequence is TGTGCCAGCAGTGAATGGTCCGGGACAGGGCGGTACTATGGCTACACCTTC. Its translation is CASSEWSGTGRYYGYTF.

This chain connects TRBV7-3 to TRBJ1-2; 7 bases fit TRBD1. V trimming: 3 bases; J trimming: 0 bases; junction bases outside the gene matches: 7. Germline-derived CDR1 and CDR2 are SGHTA and FQGTGA. The CDR3 extends over 16 amino acids. Here the CDR3 DNA reads TGTGCCAGCAGCTTCAGCCGGGACAGCGCTAACTATGGCTACACCTTC. Protein product: CASSFSRDSANYGYTF.

The genes are TRBV5-1 and TRBJ2-7; TRBD1 agrees at 8 bases. The germline V gene encodes CDR1 SGHRS and CDR2 YFSETQ. This CDR3 spans 14 amino acids. Trimming took 5 bases from V and 3 from J; bases not matched to a gene: 7. This chain's CDR3 is CASRSGTGNYEQYF. The CDR3 DNA follows: TGCGCCAGCAGATCCGGGACAGGAAACTACGAGCAGTACTTC.